Listed here are 19 T cell receptor beta chains from one sample, sequenced in a study of blood T cell repertoires in COVID-19. TCRdb keeps only in-frame clones here, not all; method: immunoSEQ multiplex PCR. The table records about 180,000 clones, almost 80% of them present only once. The sequencing input was peripheral blood. These receptor sequences come from a woman in her 70s with acute or convalescent COVID-19.

The J gene is TRBJ2-7, the V gene TRBV21-1; the DNA was not compared with TRBD2, the D call given in the table. TRBV21-1 is listed as a pseudogene. This CDR3 spans 16 amino acids. The CDR3 spells CASSKVPTGGRYEQYF. The CDR3 DNA sequence: TGTGCCAGCAGCAAAGTCCCAACTGGAGGGAGGTACGAGCAGTACTTC.

This chain joins TRBV5-5 and TRBJ1-4; D call uncertain. Germline V gene lookup returns CDR1 SGHKS and CDR2 YYEKEE (reference sequence). This CDR3 contains 17 residues. Trimming left V 5 bases short and J 6 bases short, with 23 bases between. CDR3 coding DNA: TGTGCCAGCAGTAAAACAGCGGGAAGGGCAGGCGATGAAAAACTGTTTTTT. This gives the protein CASSKTAGRAGDEKLFF.

The rearrangement joins TRBV5-3 to TRBJ2-7; 10 nucleotides line up with TRBD1. TRBV5-3 belongs to the ORF category, with a function that is uncertain. Losses at the gene ends were 4 bases for V and 8 bases for J; bases not matched to a gene: 12. This CDR3 has 15 residues. In DNA form, the CDR3 reads TGTGCCAGAAGCATTAAGAGGACAGGGGGGCTTCAGCAGTACTTC. It yields the protein CARSIKRTGGLQQYF.

The rearrangement uses TRBV4-1 and TRBJ2-7; no clear D gene. Trimming pared 0 bases from V and 2 bases from J, leaving 11 bases between. The CDR3 has 15 amino acids. Germline assignment: CDR1 MGHRA and CDR2 YSYEKL. The CDR3 sequence is CASSQDLNSPYEQYF. CDR3 nucleotide sequence: TGCGCCAGCAGCCAAGATCTTAACAGTCCCTACGAGCAGTACTTC.

The genes are TRBV9 and TRBJ2-2, with TRBD2 matching over 12 bases. This CDR3 has 16 amino acids. Trimming at V came to 3 bases and at J to 5 bases, leaving 5 bases not matched to a gene. Germline CDR1 SGDLS, CDR2 YYNGEE. The CDR3 coding sequence is TGTGCCAGCAGCGAGCTAGCGGGAGGGGGAACCGGGGAGCTGTTTTTT. It is translated as CASSELAGGGTGELFF.

This clone turned up a few times. The chain employs TRBV4-2 and TRBJ2-1; 8 nucleotides agree with TRBD2. Germline V CDR1 and CDR2: LGHNA, YNFKEQ. This CDR3 region has 19 residues. V was clipped by 4 bases and J by 1 base; unmatched bases: 15. The DNA of the CDR3 is TGTGCCAGCAGCCCACCCGGGACTAGGTCCCCCCCGTCCTACAATGAGCAGTTCTTC. It translates to CASSPPGTRSPPSYNEQFF.

The V call is TRBV3-1 (or the pseudogene TRBV3-2), the J call TRBJ2-2; 12 nucleotides match TRBD2. V trimming: 5 bases; J trimming: 6 bases; junction bases outside the gene matches: 4. CDR1 is LGHDT and CDR2 is YNNKEL in the germline V gene (reference sequence). The CDR3 totals 15 residues. CDR3 sequence reads: CASSWGLAGSGELFF. For the CDR3, the DNA is TGTGCCAGCAGCTGGGGACTAGCGGGTTCCGGGGAGCTGTTTTTT.

V is TRBV29-1 and J is TRBJ1-2; TRBD1 aligns across 12 bases. Per germline, CDR1 SQVTM and CDR2 ANQGSEA. The CDR3 loop spans 17 amino acids. Trimming cost V 2 bases and J 2 bases; bases outside gene matches: 9. The chain's CDR3 is CSVESRDRGPKNYGYTF. The DNA for the CDR3 is TGCAGCGTTGAATCCCGGGACAGGGGGCCAAAAAACTATGGCTACACCTTC.

The chain uses TRBV2 and TRBJ2-3; D is perhaps TRBD1 (5 bases). Looked up from germline, CDR1 is SNHLY and CDR2 is FYNNEI. Trimming took 6 bases from V and 2 from J, leaving 9 bases between them. This CDR3 comprises 13 residues. The CDR3 DNA follows: TGTGCCAGCAGGGGGCAGGTCACAGATACGCAGTATTTT. This translates into CASRGQVTDTQYF. Using reference TRBV2 and TRBJ2-3 for the parts outside the CDR3, the full variable domain is EPEVTQTPSHQVTQMGQEVILRCVPISNHLYFYWYRQILGQKVEFLVSFYNNEISEKSEIFDDQFSVERPDGSNFTLKIRSTKLEDSAMYFCASRGQVTDTQYFGPGTRLTVL.

The V and J genes are TRBV6-5 and TRBJ2-7; the D is unclear. The V and J ends lost 0 bases and 6 bases respectively, with 9 bases between them. Germline V gene data show CDR1 as MNHEY and CDR2 as SVGAGI. The CDR3 is made up of 13 amino acids. CDR3: CASSYSESSEQYF. In DNA, the CDR3 is TGTGCCAGCAGTTACTCGGAGTCGAGCGAGCAGTACTTC.

V usage is TRBV6-5 and J usage is TRBJ1-5; TRBD1 aligns across 10 bases. After removal of 6 bases from V and 6 bases from J, the junction contained 5 bases not matched to a gene. Per the germline V gene, CDR1 is MNHEY and CDR2 is SVGAGI. The CDR3 contains 14 residues. The CDR3, as DNA: TGTGCCAGCAGGCAGGGGACAGGGGTTCAGCCCCAGCATTTT. Encoded protein: CASRQGTGVQPQHF.

The V and J genes are TRBV6-5 and TRBJ2-2, with D tentatively TRBD1 (6 bases). Trimming removed 6 bases at V and 6 bases at J, with 14 bases between. This CDR3 comprises 14 residues. The germline V gene has CDR1 MNHEY and CDR2 SVGAGI. The CDR3 loop reads CASRTTGPPGELFF. In DNA, the CDR3 is TGTGCCAGCAGGACTACAGGGCCTCCCGGGGAGCTGTTTTTT.

V is TRBV5-4 and J is TRBJ2-2; 13 bases are a match to TRBD2. The CDR3 loop spans 16 amino acids. CDR1 is SGHNT and CDR2 is YYREEE in the germline V gene (reference sequence). The J segment lost 5 bases and the V segment lost 4 bases, leaving 5 bases of the junction unmatched. In DNA form, the CDR3 reads TGTGCCAGCAGCGCACTAGCGGGAGGGAAAACCGGGGAGCTGTTTTTT. As protein: CASSALAGGKTGELFF.

This clone was observed a single time. The rearrangement joins TRBV5-1 to TRBJ1-4; 7 bases line up with TRBD1. V lost 0 bases to trimming and J lost 3 bases; unmatched junction nucleotides: 8. The CDR3 length is 17 residues. CDR1 and CDR2 from the germline V gene are SGHRS and YFSETQ. The CDR3 DNA follows: TGCGCCAGCAGCTTGGGAGACAGGGTTCGGGCTAATGAAAAACTGTTTTTT. It is translated as CASSLGDRVRANEKLFF.

The V gene is TRBV5-6, the J gene TRBJ2-4; D may be TRBD1 (5 bases). There are 17 residues in the CDR3. The V gene lost 1 base and the J gene lost 3 bases, with 17 bases spanning the gap. Germline V gene sequence: CDR1 SGHDT, CDR2 YYEEEE. In nucleotides, the CDR3 is TGTGCCAGCAGCTTGTGGCAGGGTAAATGGGGCAAAAACATTCAGTACTTC. This translates into CASSLWQGKWGKNIQYF.

V and J are TRBV15 and TRBJ2-2; no clear D gene. Trimming cost V 0 bases and J 5 bases, with 10 bases left between them. Germline lookup yields CDR1 LNHNV and CDR2 YYDKDF (reference sequence). The CDR3 sequence is 15 residues long. The CDR3 region has the DNA TGTGCCACCAGCAGAGAGGCAGGTGAAACCGGGGAGCTGTTTTTT. The encoded protein is CATSREAGETGELFF.

The chain uses TRBV15 and TRBJ1-6; D gene ambiguous. Per the germline V gene, CDR1 is LNHNV and CDR2 is YYDKDF (reference sequence). Trimming took off 3 bases at V and 7 bases at J, with 4 bases between the two ends. The CDR3 spans 12 residues. The DNA for the CDR3 is TGTGCCACCAGCAGGGAGAATTCACCCCTCCACTTT. This sequence encodes CATSRENSPLHF. Complete variable domain (other parts from reference TRBV15 and TRBJ1-6): DAMVIQNPRYQVTQFGKPVTLSCSQTLNHNVMYWYQQKSSQAPKLLFHYYDKDFNNEADTPDNFQSRRPNTSFCFLDIRSPGLGDTAMYLCATSRENSPLHFGNGTRLTVT.

This clone came up many times. This rearrangement joins TRBV20-1 to TRBJ2-7; a possible D gene is TRBD1 (6 bases). Between the trimmed V and J ends, which lost 6 bases and 6 bases, there was a span of 12 bases. This CDR3 contains 11 residues. Germline V gene sequence: CDR1 DFQATT, CDR2 SNEGSKA (reference sequence). The CDR3 sequence is CSAAQGSEQYF. DNA of the CDR3: TGCAGTGCCGCTCAGGGGAGCGAGCAGTACTTC.

J is TRBJ1-6 and V is TRBV2, with a possible D match to TRBD1 (5 bases). The CDR3 sequence is 12 residues long. The germline V gene encodes CDR1 SNHLY and CDR2 FYNNEI. V lost 6 bases to trimming and J lost 9 bases, with 9 bases between them. The CDR3 nucleotides read TGTGCCAGCAGGGAGGGGAGTTCACCCCTCCACTTT. This codes for CASREGSSPLHF.